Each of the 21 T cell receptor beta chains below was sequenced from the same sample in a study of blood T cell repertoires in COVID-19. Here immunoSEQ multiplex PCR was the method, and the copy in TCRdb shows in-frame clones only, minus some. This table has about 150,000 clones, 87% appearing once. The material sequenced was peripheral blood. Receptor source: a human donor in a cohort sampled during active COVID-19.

CDR3 sequence reads: CASSVGGGSFSGNTIYF. Written as DNA, the CDR3 is TGTGCCAGCAGCGTAGGAGGGGGCAGCTTCTCTGGAAACACCATATATTTT. The chain combines TRBV9 with TRBJ1-3; 7 nucleotides align to TRBD1. The CDR3 is 17 amino acids. J was trimmed by 0 bases and V by 0 bases; bases with no gene match: 6. The germline gives CDR1 SGDLS, CDR2 YYNGEE. The whole variable domain, filled in from reference TRBV9 and TRBJ1-3, reads DSGVTQTPKHLITATGQRVTLRCSPRSGDLSVYWYQQSLDQGLQFLIQYYNGEERAKGNILERFSAQQFPDLHSELNLSSLELGDSALYFCASSVGGGSFSGNTIYFGEGSWLTVV.

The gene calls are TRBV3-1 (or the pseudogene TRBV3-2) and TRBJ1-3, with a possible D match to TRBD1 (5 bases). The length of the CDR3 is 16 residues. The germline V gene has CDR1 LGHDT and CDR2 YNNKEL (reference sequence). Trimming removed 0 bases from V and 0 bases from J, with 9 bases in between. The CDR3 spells CASSQEFDSSGNTIYF. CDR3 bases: TGTGCCAGCAGCCAAGAATTCGACAGCTCTGGAAACACCATATATTTT.

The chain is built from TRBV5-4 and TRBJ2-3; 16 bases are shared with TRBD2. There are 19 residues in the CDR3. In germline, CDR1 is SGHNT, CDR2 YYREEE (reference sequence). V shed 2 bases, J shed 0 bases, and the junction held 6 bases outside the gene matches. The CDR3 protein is CASSFEGLAGGFSTDTQYF. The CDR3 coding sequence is TGTGCCAGCAGCTTTGAGGGACTAGCGGGGGGGTTTAGCACAGATACGCAGTATTTT.

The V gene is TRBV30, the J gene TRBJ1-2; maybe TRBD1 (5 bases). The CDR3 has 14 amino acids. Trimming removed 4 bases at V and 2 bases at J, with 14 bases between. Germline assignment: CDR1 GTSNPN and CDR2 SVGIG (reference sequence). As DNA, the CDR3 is TGTGCCTGGAAGTATTCTGGGGCCAACTATGGCTACACCTTC. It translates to CAWKYSGANYGYTF.

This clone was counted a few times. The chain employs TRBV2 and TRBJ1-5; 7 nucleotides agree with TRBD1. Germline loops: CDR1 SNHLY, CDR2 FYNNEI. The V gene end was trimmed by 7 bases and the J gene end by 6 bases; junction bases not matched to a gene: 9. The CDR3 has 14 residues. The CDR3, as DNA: TGTGCCAGCACCATAAGACAGGGAGGTCAGCCCCAGCATTTT. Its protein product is CASTIRQGGQPQHF. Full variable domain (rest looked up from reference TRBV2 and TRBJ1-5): EPEVTQTPSHQVTQMGQEVILRCVPISNHLYFYWYRQILGQKVEFLVSFYNNEISEKSEIFDDQFSVERPDGSNFTLKIRSTKLEDSAMYFCASTIRQGGQPQHFGDGTRLSIL.

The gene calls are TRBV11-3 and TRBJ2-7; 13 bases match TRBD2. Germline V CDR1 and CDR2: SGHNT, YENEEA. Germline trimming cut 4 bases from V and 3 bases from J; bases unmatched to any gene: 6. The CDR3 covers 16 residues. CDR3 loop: CASSYTLAGGGYEQYF. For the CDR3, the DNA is TGTGCCAGCAGCTACACACTAGCGGGAGGGGGCTACGAGCAGTACTTC.

The CDR3 DNA reads as TGTGCCAGCAGCCCCCGACTAGTCTACGAGCAGTACTTC. Translated, it gives CASSPRLVYEQYF. The chain combines TRBV12-3 or TRBV12-4 with TRBJ2-7, with D maybe TRBD2 (6 bases). V was trimmed by 6 bases and J by 3 bases, leaving 12 bases between them. The CDR3 runs 13 residues.

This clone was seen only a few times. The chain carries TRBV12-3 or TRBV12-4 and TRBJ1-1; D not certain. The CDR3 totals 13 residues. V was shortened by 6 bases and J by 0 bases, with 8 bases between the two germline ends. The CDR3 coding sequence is TGTGCCAGCAGGTTCACACTGAACACTGAAGCTTTCTTT. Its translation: CASRFTLNTEAFF.

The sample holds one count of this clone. The CDR3 DNA reads TGTGCCAGCAGTTCTCTACCGGGACTAGCTATCCTCTCCTACAATGAGCAGTTCTTC. This gives the protein CASSSLPGLAILSYNEQFF. The rearrangement joins TRBV7-8 to TRBJ2-1; TRBD2 matches 9 bases. The V and J ends lost 6 bases and 0 bases, in that order; junction bases with no gene match: 15. This CDR3 region has 19 residues. Germline CDR1 reads SGHVS; CDR2 reads FQNEAQ.

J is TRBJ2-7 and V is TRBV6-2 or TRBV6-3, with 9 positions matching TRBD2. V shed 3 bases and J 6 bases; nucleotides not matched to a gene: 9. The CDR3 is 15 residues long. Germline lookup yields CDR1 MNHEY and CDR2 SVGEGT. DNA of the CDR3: TGTGCCAGCAGTTATTTAGCGGGGGCCTCGGGCGAGCAGTACTTC. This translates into CASSYLAGASGEQYF.

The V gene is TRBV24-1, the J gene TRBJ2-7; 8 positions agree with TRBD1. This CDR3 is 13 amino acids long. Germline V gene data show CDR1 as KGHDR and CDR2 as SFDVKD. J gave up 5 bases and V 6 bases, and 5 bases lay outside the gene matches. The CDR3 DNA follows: TGTGCCACCAGTAAGACAGGGGTCCACGAGCAGTACTTC. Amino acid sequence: CATSKTGVHEQYF.

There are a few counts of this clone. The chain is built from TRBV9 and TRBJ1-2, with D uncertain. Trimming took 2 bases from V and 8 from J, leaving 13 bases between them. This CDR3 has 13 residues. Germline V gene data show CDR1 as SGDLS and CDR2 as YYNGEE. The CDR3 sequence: CASSVGGSEGYTF. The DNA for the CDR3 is TGTGCCAGCAGCGTGGGAGGTTCCGAAGGCTACACCTTC.

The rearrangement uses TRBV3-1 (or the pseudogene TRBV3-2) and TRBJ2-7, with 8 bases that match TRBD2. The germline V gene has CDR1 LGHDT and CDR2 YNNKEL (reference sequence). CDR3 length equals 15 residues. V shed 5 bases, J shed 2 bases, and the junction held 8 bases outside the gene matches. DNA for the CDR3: TGTGCCAGCAGCTCCCGACTAGCGCACCCCTACGAGCAGTACTTC. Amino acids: CASSSRLAHPYEQYF.

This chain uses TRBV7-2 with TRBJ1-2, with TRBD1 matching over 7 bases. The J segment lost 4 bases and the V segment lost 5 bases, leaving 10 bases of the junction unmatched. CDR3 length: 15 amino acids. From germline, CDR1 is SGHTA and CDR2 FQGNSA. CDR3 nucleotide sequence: TGTGCCAGCAGCCCACTGACAGGGCCCGTCTATGGCTACACCTTC. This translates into CASSPLTGPVYGYTF.

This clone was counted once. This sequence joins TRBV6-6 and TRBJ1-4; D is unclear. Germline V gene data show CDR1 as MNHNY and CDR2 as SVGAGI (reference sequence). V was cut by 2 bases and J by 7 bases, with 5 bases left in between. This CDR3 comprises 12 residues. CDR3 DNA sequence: TGTGCCAGCAGTTACATAGCTGAAAAACTGTTTTTT. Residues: CASSYIAEKLFF.

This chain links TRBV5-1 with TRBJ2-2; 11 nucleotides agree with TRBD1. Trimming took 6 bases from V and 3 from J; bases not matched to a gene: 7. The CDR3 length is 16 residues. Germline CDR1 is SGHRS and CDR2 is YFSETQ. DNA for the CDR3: TGCGCCAGCACCACCGGGACAGGGGGTCACACCGGGGAGCTGTTTTTT. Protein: CASTTGTGGHTGELFF.

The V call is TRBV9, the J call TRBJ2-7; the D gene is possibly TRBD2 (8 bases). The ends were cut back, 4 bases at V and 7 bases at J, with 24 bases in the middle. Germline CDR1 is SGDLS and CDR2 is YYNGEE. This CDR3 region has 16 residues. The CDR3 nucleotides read TGTGCCAGCAGCCTCCGCCCAGGGGGAGTAGCGGGAGAGCAGTACTTC. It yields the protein CASSLRPGGVAGEQYF.

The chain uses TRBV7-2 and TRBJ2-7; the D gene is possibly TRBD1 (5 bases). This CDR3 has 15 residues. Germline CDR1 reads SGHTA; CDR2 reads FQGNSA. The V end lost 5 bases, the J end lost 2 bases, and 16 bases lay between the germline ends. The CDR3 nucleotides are TGTGCCAGCAGCCGTTCCCCCGACAGCCCCTACGAGCAGTACTTC. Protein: CASSRSPDSPYEQYF.

The CDR3 region has the DNA TGTGCCATCCCTCTGGCAGGCGAGCAGTACTTC. Its translation is CAIPLAGEQYF. The rearrangement links TRBV7-9 to TRBJ2-7; D unresolved. V was cut by 10 bases and J by 6 bases, with 13 bases left in between. This CDR3 comprises 11 residues. In germline, CDR1 is SEHNR, CDR2 FQNEAQ (reference sequence).

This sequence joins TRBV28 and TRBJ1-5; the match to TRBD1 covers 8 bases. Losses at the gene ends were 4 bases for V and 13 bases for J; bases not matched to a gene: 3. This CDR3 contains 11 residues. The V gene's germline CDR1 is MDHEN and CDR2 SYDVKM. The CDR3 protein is CASSWTGPQHF. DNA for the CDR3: TGTGCCAGCAGTTGGACAGGGCCGCAGCATTTT.

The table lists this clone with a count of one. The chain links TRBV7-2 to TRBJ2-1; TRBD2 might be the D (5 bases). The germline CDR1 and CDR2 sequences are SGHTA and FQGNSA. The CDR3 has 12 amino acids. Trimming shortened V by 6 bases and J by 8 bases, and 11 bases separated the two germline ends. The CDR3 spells CASRRVRDEQFF. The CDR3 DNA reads TGTGCCAGCAGGCGGGTGAGGGATGAGCAGTTCTTC.